Presented here are 20 T cell receptor beta chains from one specimen sequenced in a study of control samples from healthy donors and cancer patients. Assay: immunoSEQ multiplex PCR; the TCRdb copy retains only in-frame clones and omits some. The data contain some 120,000 clones, about 89% of them singletons. Sequenced: blood. The receptors come from a man between 50 and 59 years old in good health.

The chain is built from TRBV2 and TRBJ1-2; 7 positions agree with TRBD1. Germline V CDR1 and CDR2: SNHLY, FYNNEI. Trimming removed 0 bases from V and 4 bases from J; junction bases left unmatched: 5. There are 15 residues in the CDR3. The CDR3 DNA is TGTGCCAGCAGTGAAGCAGGGGGCTGGGGCTATGGCTACACCTTC. Translated: CASSEAGGWGYGYTF.

The rearrangement joins TRBV5-5 to TRBJ1-1, with D unresolved. V was clipped by 3 bases and J by 1 base, with 10 bases between them. Germline-derived CDR1 and CDR2 are SGHKS and YYEKEE (reference sequence). The CDR3 covers 14 residues. In DNA form, the CDR3 reads TGTGCCAGCAGCTGGGGTGGAGGGAACACTGAAGCTTTCTTT. It encodes CASSWGGGNTEAFF.

This sequence joins TRBV19 and TRBJ2-3; D ambiguous. V was cut by 0 bases and J by 2 bases, with 3 bases left in between. Germline V lookup: CDR1 LNHDA, CDR2 SQIVND (reference sequence). The CDR3 runs to 13 residues. The CDR3 spells CASSIEDTDTQYF. In DNA form, the CDR3 reads TGTGCCAGTAGTATAGAGGACACAGATACGCAGTATTTT.

This clone was seen just once. J is TRBJ2-2 and V is TRBV5-1; D remains ambiguous. There are 14 residues in the CDR3. The V gene lost 0 bases and the J gene lost 8 bases, with 11 bases spanning the gap. CDR1 and CDR2 (germline): SGHRS, YFSETQ. CDR3 amino acids: CASSLVGKRGELFF. As DNA, the CDR3 is TGCGCCAGCAGCTTGGTGGGGAAGAGAGGGGAGCTGTTTTTT.

This chain links TRBV20-1 with TRBJ2-5; D call uncertain. Germline values: CDR1 DFQATT, CDR2 SNEGSKA (reference sequence). The CDR3 has 11 residues. Trimming pared 4 bases from V and 1 base from J, leaving 4 bases between. CDR3 in amino acids: CSATPQETQYF. The CDR3 DNA is TGCAGTGCTACCCCCCAAGAGACCCAGTACTTC.

V is TRBV27 and J is TRBJ1-2, with D hard to call. The CDR3 runs 15 residues. The germline gives CDR1 MNHEY, CDR2 SMNVEV (reference sequence). V was clipped by 6 bases and J by 0 bases, with 14 bases between them. CDR3 amino acids: CASSSRTGTNYGYTF. CDR3 DNA sequence: TGTGCCAGCAGCTCGCGGACGGGGACTAACTATGGCTACACCTTC.

The V gene is TRBV5-6, the J gene TRBJ1-2; 9 bases line up with TRBD1. The junction had 11 bases not matched to a gene; V was cut back by 5 bases and J by 3 bases. Germline CDR1 reads SGHDT; CDR2 reads YYEEEE. This CDR3 contains 16 residues. The CDR3 DNA is TGTGCCAGCAGGGCCTGGGACAGGGCCCTCTACTATGGCTACACCTTC. It specifies CASRAWDRALYYGYTF.

This clone was seen once. The rearrangement links TRBV29-1 to TRBJ2-7, with 9 bases matching TRBD1. Germline CDR1 SQVTM, CDR2 ANQGSEA. Trimming cost V 7 bases and J 6 bases; bases outside gene matches: 10. The length of the CDR3 is 13 residues. CDR3 in DNA: TGCAGCGGATTAAAGGGGACAGGGAGCGAGCAGTACTTC. It translates to CSGLKGTGSEQYF.

V is TRBV6-1 and J is TRBJ1-1, with D perhaps matching TRBD1 (5 bases). V gave up 2 bases and J gave up 0 bases, with 10 bases separating them. Germline V gives CDR1 MNHNS, CDR2 SASEGT. The CDR3 has 15 amino acids. In nucleotides, the CDR3 is TGTGCCAGCAGTGAACGGGGGGTGATGAACACTGAAGCTTTCTTT. Translation gives CASSERGVMNTEAFF.

The rearrangement uses TRBV19 and TRBJ1-4, with TRBD1 identical over 7 bases. V lost 8 bases, J lost 8 bases, and 11 bases stayed unmatched. CDR1 LNHDA and CDR2 SQIVND come from the germline V gene (reference sequence). The CDR3 contains 14 residues. CDR3 DNA sequence: TGTGCCAGTGGTCTTACAGGGGTCCCGGAAAAACTGTTTTTT. This gives the protein CASGLTGVPEKLFF.

The J gene is TRBJ1-2, the V gene TRBV2; 7 bases are shared with TRBD1. CDR3 size: 14 residues. The germline V gene encodes CDR1 SNHLY and CDR2 FYNNEI. Germline trimming cut 7 bases from V and 3 bases from J; bases unmatched to any gene: 8. CDR3 region: CASIPRDRDYGYTF. CDR3 sequence (DNA): TGTGCCAGCATCCCCCGGGACAGAGACTATGGCTACACCTTC.

The J gene is TRBJ2-2, the V gene TRBV5-1, with 7 bases that match TRBD1. Per the germline V gene, CDR1 is SGHRS and CDR2 is YFSETQ. V shed 0 bases, J shed 14 bases, and the junction held 7 bases outside the gene matches. This CDR3 is 13 amino acids long. The CDR3 is CASSLGTGQPLFF. The CDR3 DNA sequence: TGCGCCAGCAGCTTGGGGACAGGCCAGCCCCTGTTTTTT. Full variable domain (missing parts from reference TRBV5-1 and TRBJ2-2): KAGVTQTPRYLIKTRGQQVTLSCSPISGHRSVSWYQQTPGQGLQFLFEYFSETQRNKGNFPGRFSGRQFSNSRSEMNVSTLELGDSALYLCASSLGTGQPLFFGEGSRLTVL.

This clone was counted between two and nine times. The same CDR3 arises from other DNA sequences in this sample as well. The chain is built from TRBV2 and TRBJ2-7; 7 nucleotides align to TRBD1. The CDR3 extends over 13 amino acids. The ends lost 4 bases at V and 2 bases at J; junction bases unmatched: 2. The V gene's germline CDR1 is SNHLY and CDR2 FYNNEI. Here the CDR3 DNA reads TGTGCCAGCAGTGGAGGGGGCCCCTACGAGCAGTACTTC. Protein product: CASSGGGPYEQYF.

This clone was detected once. The chain employs TRBV15 and TRBJ1-1, with D possibly TRBD1 on 5 matching bases. Germline-derived CDR1 and CDR2 are LNHNV and YYDKDF (reference sequence). V lost 0 bases and J 1 base, leaving 6 bases between the germline ends. This CDR3 has 14 residues. The DNA for the CDR3 is TGTGCCACCAGCAGAGATGGGACGAACACTGAAGCTTTCTTT. This sequence encodes CATSRDGTNTEAFF.

The chain is built from TRBV23-1 and TRBJ1-5; the match to TRBD1 covers 7 bases. TRBV23-1 has ORF status, its function being uncertain. The CDR3 covers 12 residues. V dropped 6 bases and J dropped 4; count of bases not matched to a gene: 0. CDR3 sequence (DNA): TGCGCCAGCAGGACAGGGAATCAGCCCCAGCATTTT. It specifies CASRTGNQPQHF.

The chain recombines TRBV2 with TRBJ2-5, with 7 positions matching TRBD2. V lost 1 base to trimming and J lost 5 bases; unmatched junction nucleotides: 7. CDR1 SNHLY and CDR2 FYNNEI come from the germline V gene. The length of the CDR3 is 15 residues. The CDR3 protein is CASSEGSGAGETQYF. The CDR3 bases are TGTGCCAGCAGTGAAGGAAGCGGGGCGGGGGAGACCCAGTACTTC.

This rearrangement joins TRBV29-1 to TRBJ2-5; no reliable D call. There are 12 residues in the CDR3. From germline, CDR1 is SQVTM and CDR2 ANQGSEA. V lost 1 base and J lost 2, with 5 bases in between. CDR3 DNA: TGCAGCGTTGAAGGGTGGCAAGAGACCCAGTACTTC. Its translation: CSVEGWQETQYF.

This chain connects TRBV18 to TRBJ1-4; D is uncertain. CDR1 is KGHSH, CDR2 LQKENI, per germline. Trimming pared 5 bases from V and 4 bases from J, leaving 17 bases between. The CDR3 totals 16 residues. The CDR3 reads CASSSIPTLVNEKLFF. CDR3 DNA: TGTGCCAGCTCATCAATCCCGACCCTCGTTAATGAAAAACTGTTTTTT.

The rearrangement uses TRBV24-1 and TRBJ2-3; TRBD1 might be the D (6 bases). The V end was cut by 1 base, the J end by 4 bases, with 17 bases between. CDR1 and CDR2 (germline): KGHDR, SFDVKD. This CDR3 region has 17 residues. The CDR3 here is CATSDLSSGTTADTQYF. CDR3 DNA: TGTGCCACCAGTGATTTATCCTCCGGGACAACGGCAGATACGCAGTATTTT.

The chain links TRBV7-2 to TRBJ2-1; D gene unclear. The V gene lost 8 bases and the J gene lost 0 bases, with 8 bases spanning the gap. This CDR3 region has 13 residues. In germline, CDR1 is SGHTA, CDR2 FQGNSA. CDR3 in amino acids: CASSLSSYNEQFF. In DNA form, the CDR3 reads TGTGCCAGCTCCTTGAGCTCCTACAATGAGCAGTTCTTC.